Listed here are 7 T cell receptor beta chains from one sample, sequenced in a study of regulatory T cells in long-lasting Graves disease. Investigators prepared the TCR beta libraries by applying iRepertoire HTBI primers and Arm-PCR of CDR3 regions. TCRdb passed the multiplex PCR reads through MiXCR, listing each CDR3 protein once. The table has hundreds of thousands of distinct CDR3 sequences, approximately 15% seen once. Time point described: newly diagnosed GD, antithyroid drugs for less than 3 months. The TCR library was prepared using RNA isolated from PBMCs. These data also formed part of another study, on T cells in Graves' hyperthyroidism and ophthalmopathy.

Sequenced material: peripheral blood mononuclear cells (PBMCs), taken at new diagnosis, from a patient treated with antithyroid drugs. The receptors were sampled from a woman aged 40 to 55 with Graves disease.

With regard to this clonotype: A read error is possible here, since a much larger clone lies one base away. The rearrangement uses TRBV3-1 and TRBJ2-5; D call uncertain. This CDR3 has 11 residues. The germline V gene has CDR1 LGHDT and CDR2 YNNKEL (reference sequence). The V end was cut by 6 bases, the J end by 5 bases, with 7 bases between. The DNA for the CDR3 is TGTGCCAGCAGGTACGGGGAGACCCAGTACTTC. It yields the protein CASRYGETQYF.

This clonotype was observed many times. The chain couples TRBV11-2 to TRBJ1-3; TRBD1 agrees at 12 bases. The CDR3 is 19 residues long. Germline assignment: CDR1 SGHAT and CDR2 FQNNGV. The V and J ends lost 5 bases and 0 bases, in that order; junction bases with no gene match: 11. DNA for the CDR3: TGTGCCAGCAGCAGAACCGGGACAGGGGGCCCCTTCTCTGGAAACACCATATATTTT. Translation gives CASSRTGTGGPFSGNTIYF.

This clonotype was observed at least ten times. The chain is built from TRBV28 and TRBJ2-5; D might be TRBD2 (5 bases). The length of the CDR3 is 13 residues. The V gene's germline CDR1 is MDHEN and CDR2 SYDVKM. Trimming pared 10 bases from V and 7 bases from J, leaving 19 bases between. The CDR3 is CATYDSPAGTQYF. The CDR3 DNA is TGTGCCACCTACGACTCACCGGCGGGGACCCAGTACTTC.

In its sample, this clonotype was seen a few times. The chain is built from TRBV24-1 and TRBJ1-5; no clear D gene. The CDR3 has 18 amino acids. Trimming removed 4 bases from V and 0 bases from J, with 18 bases in between. Germline assignment: CDR1 KGHDR and CDR2 SFDVKD. The chain's CDR3 is CATSDTGADKYSNQPQHF. DNA of the CDR3: TGTGCCACCAGTGACACCGGAGCCGATAAATATAGCAATCAGCCCCAGCATTTT.

This clonotype came up many times. The rearrangement links TRBV11-2 to TRBJ2-1; no firm D call. Trimming took 2 bases from V and 6 from J, leaving 11 bases between them. Germline V CDR1 and CDR2: SGHAT, FQNNGV. This CDR3 comprises 14 residues. The DNA of the CDR3 is TGTGCCAGCAGCTTACATCCGGGCCCCAATGAGCAGTTCTTC. This sequence encodes CASSLHPGPNEQFF.

This clonotype was counted only a few times. The chain is built from TRBV24-1 and TRBJ1-2; 11 bases match TRBD1. The CDR3 sequence is 15 residues long. J lost 4 bases, V lost 2 bases, and 2 bases had no gene match. Germline V CDR1 and CDR2: KGHDR, SFDVKD. The CDR3 protein is CATSDWTGGAYGYTF. The DNA for the CDR3 is TGTGCCACCAGTGATTGGACAGGGGGCGCCTATGGCTACACCTTC.

The rearrangement joins TRBV5-1 to TRBJ2-1, with TRBD2 identical over 10 bases. Germline V gives CDR1 SGHRS, CDR2 YFSETQ. This CDR3 is 15 amino acids long. Losses at the gene ends were 2 bases for V and 8 bases for J; bases not matched to a gene: 7. The chain's CDR3 is CASSFASGSSDEQFF. The CDR3 DNA reads TGCGCCAGCAGCTTTGCTAGCGGGAGTTCCGATGAGCAGTTCTTC.